This is a list of T cell receptor beta chains from one sample in a study of blood T cell repertoires in COVID-19. TCRdb's copy holds only in-frame clones and misses some; the assay was immunoSEQ multiplex PCR. The data hold approximately 220,000 clones, with about four fifths observed a single time. The sequenced material came from peripheral blood. The receptors stem from a woman aged 40 to 50 with active or convalescent COVID-19. The CDR3 runs from the conserved cysteine through the conserved F or W. D genes are given only for firm matches. A row's size may be missing; if present it is once, few, many or a size class.

TRBD1,-,TRBV5-4,TRBJ1-2,CASSYTGQELNYGYTF,TGTGCCAGCAGCTACACGGGACAGGAGCTTAACTATGGCTACACCTTC
-,-,TRBV6-2/TRBV6-3,TRBJ2-2,CASSYGQGRNGELFF,TGTGCCAGCAGTTACGGGCAGGGAAGGAACGGGGAGCTGTTTTTT
TRBD1,-,TRBV9,TRBJ1-1,CASSPRQGWDTEAFF,TGTGCCAGCAGCCCCAGACAGGGATGGGACACTGAAGCTTTCTTT
-,few,TRBV12-5,TRBJ1-3,CASGLGHNGNTIYF,TGTGCTAGTGGCTTGGGACATAACGGAAACACCATATATTTT
TRBD1,-,TRBV28,TRBJ1-1,CASSVKSGTGIMNTEAFF,TGTGCCAGCAGTGTAAAATCCGGGACAGGGATCATGAACACTGAAGCTTTCTTT
TRBD2,-,TRBV27,TRBJ2-1,CASSPQAGLAGVIEQFF,TGTGCCAGCAGTCCTCAAGCGGGACTAGCGGGAGTAATTGAGCAGTTCTTC
-,-,TRBV6-5,TRBJ1-2,CASNPSGRVYGYTF,TGTGCCAGCAACCCTTCAGGGAGGGTTTATGGCTACACCTTC
-,-,TRBV7-3,TRBJ2-1,CASSSYRRGGLARSSYNEQFF,TGTGCCAGCAGCTCCTACCGAAGAGGCGGGCTAGCGAGGAGCTCCTACAATGAGCAGTTCTTC
-,-,TRBV6-5,TRBJ2-1,CASSFYSSYNEQFF,TGTGCCAGCAGTTTCTACAGCTCCTACAATGAGCAGTTCTTC
-,-,TRBV19,TRBJ1-5,CASSMGRGTVQPQHF,TGTGCCAGTAGTATGGGCAGGGGCACGGTTCAGCCCCAGCATTTT
-,once,TRBV6-4,TRBJ2-1,CASSDSETALYNEQFF,TGTGCCAGCAGTGACAGTGAAACAGCCCTCTACAATGAGCAGTTCTTC
-,-,TRBV4-1,TRBJ2-3,CASSREISGLRGVGDTQYF,TGCGCCAGCAGCCGGGAGATTAGTGGGCTTCGTGGGGTCGGAGATACGCAGTATTTT
TRBD1,-,TRBV7-2,TRBJ1-1,CASSLDPPPTGEDEAFF,TGTGCCAGCAGCTTAGACCCCCCTCCGACAGGGGAGGATGAAGCTTTCTTT
-,once,TRBV28,TRBJ2-2,CASSFPGAGNTGELFF,TGTGCCAGCAGTTTCCCAGGGGCTGGGAACACCGGGGAGCTGTTTTTT
-,-,TRBV4-2,TRBJ2-3,CASSQDLQGGGTDTQYF,TGTGCCAGCAGCCAAGATTTACAAGGGGGAGGCACAGATACGCAGTATTTT
-,-,TRBV3-1/TRBV3-2,TRBJ1-1,CASSQGRGTEAFF,TGTGCCAGCAGCCAGGGGCGGGGAACTGAAGCTTTCTTT
-,-,TRBV7-6,TRBJ2-1,CASSSSSNEQFF,TGTGCCAGCAGCTCTAGCAGCAATGAGCAGTTCTTC
-,-,TRBV5-1,TRBJ2-2,CASSLGTSLGSANTGELFF,TGCGCCAGCAGCTTGGGAACTTCGCTAGGTTCAGCGAACACCGGGGAGCTGTTTTTT
TRBD1,-,TRBV10-3,TRBJ2-3,CAITIGQGSDTQYF,TGTGCCATCACCATCGGACAGGGTTCAGATACGCAGTATTTT
-,-,TRBV25-1,TRBJ2-2,CASSVPSQGNTGELFF,TGTGCCAGCAGTGTTCCGTCACAGGGGAACACCGGGGAGCTGTTTTTT
-,-,TRBV30,TRBJ2-6,CAWSVDSSGANVLTF,TGTGCCTGGAGTGTAGATAGCTCTGGGGCCAACGTCCTGACTTTC
TRBD2,once,TRBV9,TRBJ2-1,CANYERDSYNEQFF,TGTGCCAATTATGAGCGGGACTCCTACAATGAGCAGTTCTTC
-,-,TRBV27,TRBJ2-7,CASSLGAGEQYF,TGTGCCAGCAGTTTAGGGGCCGGCGAGCAGTACTTC
TRBD1,-,TRBV7-2,TRBJ1-1,CASRQGQGVAGAFF,TGTGCCAGCAGACAGGGACAGGGGGTGGCGGGAGCTTTCTTT
TRBD1,-,TRBV11-2,TRBJ2-7,CASKWTGGNDEQYF,TGTGCCAGCAAATGGACAGGGGGCAACGACGAGCAGTACTTC
-,-,TRBV12-3/TRBV12-4,TRBJ1-3,CASSLGLNTIYF,TGTGCCAGCAGCCTTGGCCTGAACACCATATATTTT
TRBD1,-,TRBV5-8,TRBJ1-2,CASRPGTGEDGYTF,TGTGCCAGCAGGCCGGGGACAGGGGAGGATGGCTACACCTTC
-,-,TRBV28,TRBJ1-2,CASGQQDYGYTF,TGTGCCAGCGGTCAACAGGACTATGGCTACACCTTC
TRBD2,-,TRBV11-2,TRBJ2-1,CASSISGTYNEQFF,TGTGCCAGCAGCATCAGCGGGACCTACAATGAGCAGTTCTTC
-,-,TRBV5-4,TRBJ2-2,CASSFDKNTGELFF,TGTGCCAGCAGCTTCGACAAGAACACCGGGGAGCTGTTTTTT
TRBD1,-,TRBV7-2,TRBJ1-2,CASSIQGANYGYTF,TGTGCCAGCAGCATACAGGGGGCTAACTATGGCTACACCTTC
TRBD2,-,TRBV28,TRBJ2-1,CASSSGRFHNEQFF,TGTGCCAGCAGTTCCGGGAGGTTCCACAATGAGCAGTTCTTC
TRBD2,-,TRBV5-1,TRBJ2-7,CASSWTSDNYEQYF,TGCGCCAGCAGCTGGACTAGCGATAACTACGAGCAGTACTTC
TRBD2,once,TRBV12-5,TRBJ2-5,CASGLAGGRETQYF,TGTGCTAGTGGTCTAGCGGGGGGGAGAGAGACCCAGTACTTC
-,few,TRBV11-3,TRBJ2-7,CASSQTTGSSYEQYF,TGTGCCAGCAGCCAAACGACTGGGAGCTCCTACGAGCAGTACTTC
-,-,TRBV6-5,TRBJ2-7,CASSYSFSSYEQYF,TGTGCCAGCAGTTACTCGTTCAGCTCCTACGAGCAGTACTTC
-,-,TRBV10-1,TRBJ2-2,CASNTPQGNGELFF,TGCGCCAGCAACACCCCACAGGGAAACGGGGAGCTGTTTTTT
-,once,TRBV2,TRBJ2-2,CASQTGKVPGGELFF,TGTGCCAGCCAGACAGGAAAGGTCCCTGGCGGGGAGCTGTTTTTT
-,-,TRBV9,TRBJ2-7,CASSSAPGFYEQYF,TGTGCCAGCAGCTCTGCTCCCGGGTTCTACGAGCAGTACTTC
-,-,TRBV11-3,TRBJ1-2,CASSSYAGNGYTF,TGTGCCAGCAGCTCCTACGCAGGGAATGGCTACACCTTC
-,-,TRBV6-5,TRBJ1-1,CASTTSGTEAFF,TGTGCCAGCACCACCTCGGGCACTGAAGCTTTCTTT
-,-,TRBV7-2,TRBJ2-5,CASSPGKQETQYF,TGTGCCAGCAGCCCGGGGAAACAAGAGACCCAGTACTTC
-,few,TRBV30,TRBJ1-3,CAWSVGGGIYF,TGTGCCTGGAGTGTCGGGGGAGGAATATATTTT
TRBD1,-,TRBV6-5,TRBJ1-1,CASSPGQGSKAFF,TGTGCCAGCAGTCCGGGACAGGGGAGCAAAGCTTTCTTT
-,-,TRBV13,TRBJ1-3,CASSLQGGTIYF,TGTGCCAGCAGCTTACAGGGCGGCACCATATATTTT
-,once,TRBV24-1,TRBJ2-5,CATSDSGGRETQYF,TGTGCCACCAGTGATTCAGGGGGGCGAGAGACCCAGTACTTC
-,-,TRBV3-1/TRBV3-2,TRBJ2-5,CASSLAVQETQYF,TGTGCCAGCAGCCTGGCGGTCCAAGAGACCCAGTACTTC
-,-,TRBV7-2,TRBJ1-1,CASSLLPRGFPEAFF,TGTGCCAGCAGCTTATTGCCCAGGGGTTTCCCTGAAGCTTTCTTT
-,-,TRBV10-3,TRBJ2-3,CAISEGTLLSTDTQYF,TGTGCCATCAGTGAGGGGACTTTACTTAGCACAGATACGCAGTATTTT
-,-,TRBV7-2,TRBJ2-5,CASSFQAGLQETQYF,TGTGCCAGCAGCTTCCAGGCGGGACTCCAAGAGACCCAGTACTTC
TRBD2,many,TRBV7-8,TRBJ2-1,CASSLASLAGAYNEQFF,TGTGCCAGCAGCTTAGCGAGTTTAGCGGGGGCCTACAATGAGCAGTTCTTC